The sequence of this TCR beta chain was determined in a study of T cell responses to AZD1222 COVID-19 vaccine (dated by TCRdb to the early 2020s). Study-level background: AZD1222 recipients given second doses at about 4 weeks or at about 12 weeks were pooled, since spike-specific TCR depth and breadth were not found to differ between the two schedules. TCR sequencing covered 233 trial participants: 207 given two doses of AZD1222 and approximately 25 given two doses of MenACWY control vaccine. Enrollment into the trials was organized by age into subgroups of 18-55, 56-69 and 70-plus years, and those subgroups contained around 150, 28 and 57 TCR-sequenced participants, respectively.

With respect to this clone: Its antigen has not been determined. Per-base quality was not reported, and no clone a single base away is much larger than it.

The CDR3 regions of human TCRbeta chains were subjected to immunosequencing. Per the original workflow: Repertoire TCRs were matched against a reference library of SARS-CoV-2-specific TCRs generated with the MIRA antigen-specificity platform. Breadth was defined as the fraction of unique TCRs that were SARS-CoV-2-associated. Depth was defined as the fraction of total T cells that were SARS-CoV-2-associated. Each spike-specific TCR was assigned to its reactive spike region and to a CD4 or CD8 class using the MIRA data. Log10-transformed breadth and depth values were compared by one-way ANOVA with Sidak's multiple comparisons tests. As stored in TCRdb, this immuneACCESS dataset retains in-frame rearrangements with V and J assigned. A fraction of the clones does not appear; measured against another copy, unresolved V genes explain less than half of the discrepancy, and the remainder lacks a known reason. V and J calls and clone size are copied from that table; D and trimming were computed from the DNA. For this sample the table gives approximately 160,000 clones, of which 85% to 95% were detected only once. The ten largest clonotypes hold approximately 4.8% of the sample.

Taken with the paper, the label for time point translates to: baseline before first vaccination. Vaccinee samples were obtained from the UK trials COV001 and COV002, which included a single-blind randomized controlled phase 2/3 trial of AZD1222 (ChAdOx1 nCoV-19) in healthy adults. For TCRbeta chain sequencing, PBMC samples from trial participants were taken at day 0 and at day 28 after the second dose. V is shortened by 5 bases, J by 5 bases, and the region joining them spans 12 bases. The CDR3 measures 13 amino acids from cysteine to phenylalanine. CDR3 DNA only is kept here, 39 bases in frame from base 1. CDR1 and CDR2 were assigned from the germline V gene (reference sequence) as LNHDA and SQIVND. What the work shows at the level of the full study, not this receptor alone: Participants were mostly white British and included more females than males, and it was suggested by the authors that clonal diversity may have been underestimated. No day 14 peak-response samples were available, so repertoires were characterized only after the peak T cell response. Reportedly, almost half of the unique spike-specific TCRs recognized epitopes lying outside the regions that are mutated in the B.1.351 and B.1.1.7 variants. The 56-69-year group was small, and its depth increase did not reach significance, likely because of low power. Vaccine-associated CD4 TCRs spanned the whole spike protein, with dominant responses in regions 160-218 and 743-854. Spike-specific TCR breadth and depth rose significantly after two AZD1222 doses compared with day 0 and with MenACWY recipients. Conclusions about previously exposed vaccinees were limited because only six AZD1222 recipients were SARS-CoV-2 seropositive at baseline.

The sequence was collected from an adult in good health. The sequence links TRBV19 to TRBJ2-5; the D gene cannot be resolved beyond TRBD1 or TRBD2, each matching 6 bases. The sample here was peripheral blood, taken on day 0 of AZD1222 vaccination. The base sequence is TGTGCCAGTAGTCAAGAGGGGGGCGAGACCCAGTACTTC. It is translated as CASSQEGGETQYF.